This T cell receptor beta chain was obtained from a study of blood T cells in healthy people across ages. Study-level background: Template switching recovered approximately one barcoded beta molecule for every two T cells. General study results and limits: The percentage of naive T cells correlated strongly with TCR beta diversity. The study found more naive CD4+ cells and higher diversity in long-lived than aged donors. Considered underestimates were the diversity estimates obtained from one million T cells.

On this clonotype: What it binds is not known.

Primers used in a second PCR of roughly 7 to 11 cycles were a sample-barcoded 5' primer and a J-beta primer mix. TCRdb re-called the 5' RACE reads with MiXCR, one entry per CDR3 protein. The table includes some 1.5 million distinct CDR3 sequences, 42% detected once. Trimming cost V 3 bases and J 5 bases, with 14 bases left between them. There are 15 residues in the CDR3. CDR1 is LGHNA, CDR2 YSLEER, per germline. The sequence was collected from a woman younger than 30 in good health. Sequenced input: blood. The chain combines TRBV4-3 with TRBJ2-1; D call uncertain. In DNA, the CDR3 is TGCGCCAGCAGCCACATATCACTACCCCACAATGAGCAGTTCTTC. Translation: CASSHISLPHNEQFF.